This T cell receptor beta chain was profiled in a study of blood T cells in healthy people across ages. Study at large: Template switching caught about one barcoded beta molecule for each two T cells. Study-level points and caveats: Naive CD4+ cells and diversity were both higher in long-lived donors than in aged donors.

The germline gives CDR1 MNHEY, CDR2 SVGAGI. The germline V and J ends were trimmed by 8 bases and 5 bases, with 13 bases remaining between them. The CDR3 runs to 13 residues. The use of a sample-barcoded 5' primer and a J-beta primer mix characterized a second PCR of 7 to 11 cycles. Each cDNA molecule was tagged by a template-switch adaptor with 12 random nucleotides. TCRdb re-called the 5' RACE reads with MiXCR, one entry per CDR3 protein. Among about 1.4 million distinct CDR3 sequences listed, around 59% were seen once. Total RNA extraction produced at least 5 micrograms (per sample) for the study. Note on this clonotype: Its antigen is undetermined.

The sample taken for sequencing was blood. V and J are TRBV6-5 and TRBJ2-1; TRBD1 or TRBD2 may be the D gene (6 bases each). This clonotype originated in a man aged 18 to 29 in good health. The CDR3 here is CASRWGANNEQFF. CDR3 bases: TGTGCCAGCCGATGGGGGGCCAACAATGAGCAGTTCTTC.